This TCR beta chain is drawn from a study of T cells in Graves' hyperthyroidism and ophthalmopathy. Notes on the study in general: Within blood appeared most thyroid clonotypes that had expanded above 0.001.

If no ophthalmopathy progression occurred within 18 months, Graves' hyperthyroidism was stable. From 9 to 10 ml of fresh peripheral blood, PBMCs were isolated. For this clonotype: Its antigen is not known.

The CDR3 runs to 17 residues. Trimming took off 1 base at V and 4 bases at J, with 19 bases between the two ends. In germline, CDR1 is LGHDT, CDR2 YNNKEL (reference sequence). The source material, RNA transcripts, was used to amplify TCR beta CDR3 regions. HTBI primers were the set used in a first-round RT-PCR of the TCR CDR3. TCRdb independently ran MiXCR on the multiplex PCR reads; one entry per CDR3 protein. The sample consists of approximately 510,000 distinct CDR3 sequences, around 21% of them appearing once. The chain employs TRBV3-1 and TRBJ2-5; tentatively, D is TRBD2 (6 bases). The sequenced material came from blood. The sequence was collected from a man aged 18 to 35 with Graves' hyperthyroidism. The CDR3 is CASSQGLRSGVGETQYF. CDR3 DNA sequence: TGTGCCAGCAGCCAAGGACTCCGGTCGGGGGTTGGAGAGACCCAGTACTTC.